The TCR beta chain described here comes from a study of metastatic and nonmetastatic thyroid tumors. Authors' methods: Between-group CDR3 differences, defined by clinicopathological status, yielded a distant-metastasis classifier for papillary thyroid cancer. TCRdb re-called the PCR reads through MiXCR. TCRdb's processing, not the authors', yielded these V and J calls. The sample includes 35,000 to 40,000 clones, roughly 26% of them seen just once. Before thyroid surgery, none of the patients had received any treatment. Germline V gene sequence: CDR1 GTSNPN, CDR2 SVGIG (reference sequence). This CDR3 spans 11 amino acids. V lost 2 bases to trimming and J lost 1 base, with 2 bases between them.

The origin of this receptor is a female donor with papillary thyroid cancer or a benign thyroid nodule (not recorded which). Some clones in this sample may be carry-over from other donors' samples. V is TRBV30 and J is TRBJ1-1; D unclear. Sequenced: blood. The CDR3 region has the DNA TGTGCCTGGAGTAAGAACACTGAAGCTTTCTTT. Encoded protein: CAWSKNTEAFF.